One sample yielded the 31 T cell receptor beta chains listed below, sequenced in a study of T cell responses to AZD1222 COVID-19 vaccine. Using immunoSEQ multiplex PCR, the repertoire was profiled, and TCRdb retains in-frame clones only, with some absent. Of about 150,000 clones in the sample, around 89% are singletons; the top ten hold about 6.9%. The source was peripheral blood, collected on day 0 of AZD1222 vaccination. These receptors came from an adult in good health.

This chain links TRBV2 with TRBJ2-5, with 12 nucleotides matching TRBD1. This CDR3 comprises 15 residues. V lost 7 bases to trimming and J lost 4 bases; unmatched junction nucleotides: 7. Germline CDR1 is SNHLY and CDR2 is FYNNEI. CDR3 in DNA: TGTGCCAGCAAGACCGGGACAGGGGGCAGAGAGACCCAGTACTTC. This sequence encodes CASKTGTGGRETQYF.

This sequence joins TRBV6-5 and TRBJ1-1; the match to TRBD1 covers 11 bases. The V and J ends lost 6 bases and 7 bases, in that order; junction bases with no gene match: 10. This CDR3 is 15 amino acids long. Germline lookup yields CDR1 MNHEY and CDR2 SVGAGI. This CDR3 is CASRRGQGALLEAFF. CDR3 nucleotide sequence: TGTGCCAGCAGACGAGGACAGGGGGCGTTACTTGAAGCTTTCTTT.

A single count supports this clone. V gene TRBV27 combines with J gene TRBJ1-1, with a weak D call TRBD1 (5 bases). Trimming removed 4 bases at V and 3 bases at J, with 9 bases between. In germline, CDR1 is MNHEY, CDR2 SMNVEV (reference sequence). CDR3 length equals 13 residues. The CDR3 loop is CASSWTRHTEAFF. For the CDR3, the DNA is TGTGCCAGCAGTTGGACACGACACACTGAAGCTTTCTTT.

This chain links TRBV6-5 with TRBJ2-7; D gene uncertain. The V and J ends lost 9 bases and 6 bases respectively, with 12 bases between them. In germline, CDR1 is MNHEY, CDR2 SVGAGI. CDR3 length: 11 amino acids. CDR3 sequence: CASKKPLEQYF. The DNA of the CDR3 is TGTGCCAGTAAAAAACCACTCGAGCAGTACTTC.

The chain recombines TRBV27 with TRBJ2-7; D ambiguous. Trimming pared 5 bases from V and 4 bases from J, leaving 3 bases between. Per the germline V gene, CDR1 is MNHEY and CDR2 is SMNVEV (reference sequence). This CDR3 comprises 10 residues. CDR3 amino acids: CASSLYEQYF. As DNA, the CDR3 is TGTGCCAGCAGTCTATACGAGCAGTACTTC.

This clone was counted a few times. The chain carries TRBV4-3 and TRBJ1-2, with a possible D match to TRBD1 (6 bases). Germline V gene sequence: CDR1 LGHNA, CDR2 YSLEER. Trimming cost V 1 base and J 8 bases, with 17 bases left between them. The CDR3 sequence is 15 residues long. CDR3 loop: CASSQGGGVNEGYTF. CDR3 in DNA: TGCGCCAGCAGCCAAGGGGGGGGCGTTAATGAGGGCTACACCTTC.

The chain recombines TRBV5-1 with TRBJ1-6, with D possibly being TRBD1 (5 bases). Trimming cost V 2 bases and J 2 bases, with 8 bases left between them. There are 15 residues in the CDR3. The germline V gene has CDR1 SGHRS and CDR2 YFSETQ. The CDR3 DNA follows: TGCGCCAGCAGCTTAGACAGTACCTATAATTCACCCCTCCACTTT. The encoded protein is CASSLDSTYNSPLHF.

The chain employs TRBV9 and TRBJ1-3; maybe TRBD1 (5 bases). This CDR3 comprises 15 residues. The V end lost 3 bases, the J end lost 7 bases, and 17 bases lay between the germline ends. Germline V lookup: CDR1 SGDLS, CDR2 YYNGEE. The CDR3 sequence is CASSAGPLKGNTIYF. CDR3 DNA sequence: TGTGCCAGCAGCGCCGGGCCCCTCAAGGGGAACACCATATATTTT. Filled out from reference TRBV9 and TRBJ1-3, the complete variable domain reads DSGVTQTPKHLITATGQRVTLRCSPRSGDLSVYWYQQSLDQGLQFLIQYYNGEERAKGNILERFSAQQFPDLHSELNLSSLELGDSALYFCASSAGPLKGNTIYFGEGSWLTVV.

The CDR3 region is CASSPWTSGGYNEQFF. The CDR3 DNA reads TGTGCCAGCAGCCCGTGGACTAGCGGGGGCTACAATGAGCAGTTCTTC. The rearrangement links TRBV7-2 to TRBJ2-1, with TRBD2 matching 13 bases. V shed 5 bases and J 3 bases; nucleotides not matched to a gene: 4. Germline CDR1 reads SGHTA; CDR2 reads FQGNSA. This CDR3 has 16 residues.

DNA of the CDR3: TGCAGCGTTGATTTTAGGGATTGGAGGTATGGCTACACCTTC. Its protein is CSVDFRDWRYGYTF. The chain is built from TRBV29-1 and TRBJ1-2, with D unclear. V was shortened by 3 bases and J by 5 bases, with 16 bases between the two germline ends. The CDR3 consists of 14 residues. In germline, CDR1 is SQVTM, CDR2 ANQGSEA.

CDR3 sequence: CASSVGTGDSSPLHF. The CDR3 DNA sequence: TGTGCCAGCAGCGTCGGGACAGGGGATAGTTCACCCCTCCACTTT. The rearrangement links TRBV5-4 to TRBJ1-6; 10 bases line up with TRBD1. V was pared by 4 bases and J by 9 bases, with 7 bases of the junction left unmatched. The germline V gene encodes CDR1 SGHNT and CDR2 YYREEE (reference sequence). The CDR3 has 15 amino acids.

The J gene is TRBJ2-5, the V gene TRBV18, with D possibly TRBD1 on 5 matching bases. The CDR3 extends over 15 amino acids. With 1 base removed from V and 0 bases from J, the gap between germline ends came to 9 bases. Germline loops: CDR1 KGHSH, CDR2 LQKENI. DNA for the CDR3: TGTGCCAGCTCACCACGATCAGGGAACCAAGAGACCCAGTACTTC. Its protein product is CASSPRSGNQETQYF. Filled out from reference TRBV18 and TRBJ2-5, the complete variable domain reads NAGVMQNPRHLVRRRGQEARLRCSPMKGHSHVYWYRQLPEEGLKFMVYLQKENIIDESGMPKERFSAEFPKEGPSILRIQQVVRGDSAAYFCASSPRSGNQETQYFGPGTRLLVL.

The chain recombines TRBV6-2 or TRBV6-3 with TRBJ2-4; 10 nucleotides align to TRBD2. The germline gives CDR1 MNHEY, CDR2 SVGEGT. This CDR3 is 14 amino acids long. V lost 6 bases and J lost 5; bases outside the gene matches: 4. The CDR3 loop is CASSRSGGENIQYF. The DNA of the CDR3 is TGTGCCAGCAGCAGGAGCGGGGGGGAAAACATTCAGTACTTC.

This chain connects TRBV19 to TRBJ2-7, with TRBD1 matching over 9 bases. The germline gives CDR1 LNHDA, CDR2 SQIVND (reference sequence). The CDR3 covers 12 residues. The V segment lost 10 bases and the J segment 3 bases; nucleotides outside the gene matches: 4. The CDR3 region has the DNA TGTGCCACTGAGGGACAGGGCTACGAGCAGTACTTC. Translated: CATEGQGYEQYF.

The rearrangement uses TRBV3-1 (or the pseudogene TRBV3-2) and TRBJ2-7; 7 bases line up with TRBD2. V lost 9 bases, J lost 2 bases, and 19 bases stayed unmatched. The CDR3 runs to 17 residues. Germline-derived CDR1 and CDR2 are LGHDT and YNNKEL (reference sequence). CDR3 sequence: CARPSGRAPRPTYEQYV. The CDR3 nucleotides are TGTGCCAGGCCAAGTGGGAGGGCACCCAGGCCCACCTACGAGCAGTACGTC.

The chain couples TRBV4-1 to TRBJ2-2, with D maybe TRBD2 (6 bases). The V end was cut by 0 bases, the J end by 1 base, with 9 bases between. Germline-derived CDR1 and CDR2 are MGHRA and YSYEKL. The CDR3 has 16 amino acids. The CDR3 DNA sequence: TGCGCCAGCAGCCAAGATGGGGGGAGGAACACCGGGGAGCTGTTTTTT. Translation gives CASSQDGGRNTGELFF.

CDR3 nucleotide sequence: TGTGCCAGTAGCCGTGGGGGGTTAATCGTAAATAACACCGGGGAGCTGTTTTTT. Translating gives CASSRGGLIVNNTGELFF. The chain has TRBV19 and TRBJ2-2, with D maybe TRBD2 (6 bases). Germline assignment: CDR1 LNHDA and CDR2 SQIVND (reference sequence). The V gene lost 6 bases and the J gene lost 2 bases, with 22 bases spanning the gap. The CDR3 totals 18 residues.

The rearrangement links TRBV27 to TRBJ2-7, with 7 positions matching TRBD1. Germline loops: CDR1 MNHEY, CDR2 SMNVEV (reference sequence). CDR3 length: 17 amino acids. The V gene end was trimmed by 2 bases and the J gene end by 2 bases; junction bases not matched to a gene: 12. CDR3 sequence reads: CASSLDGTAALPYEQYF. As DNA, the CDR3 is TGTGCCAGCAGTTTAGATGGGACAGCGGCCTTACCCTACGAGCAGTACTTC.

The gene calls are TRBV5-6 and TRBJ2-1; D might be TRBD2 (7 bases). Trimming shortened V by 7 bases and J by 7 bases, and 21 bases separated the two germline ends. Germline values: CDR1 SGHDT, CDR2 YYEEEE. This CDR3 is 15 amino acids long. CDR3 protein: CASAEGGGPLNEQFF. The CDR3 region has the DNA TGTGCCAGCGCCGAAGGGGGGGGGCCTTTAAATGAGCAGTTCTTC.

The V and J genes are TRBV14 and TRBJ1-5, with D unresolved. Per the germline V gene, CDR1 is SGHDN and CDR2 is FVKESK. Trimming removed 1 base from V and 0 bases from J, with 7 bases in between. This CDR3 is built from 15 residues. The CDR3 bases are TGTGCCAGCAGCCAAGGGGGATATAGCAATCAGCCCCAGCATTTT. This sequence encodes CASSQGGYSNQPQHF.

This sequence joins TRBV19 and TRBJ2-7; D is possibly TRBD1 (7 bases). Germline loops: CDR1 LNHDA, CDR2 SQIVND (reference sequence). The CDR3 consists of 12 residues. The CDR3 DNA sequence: TGTGCAACCGCGGGACAGAACTACGAGCAGTACTTC. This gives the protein CATAGQNYEQYF. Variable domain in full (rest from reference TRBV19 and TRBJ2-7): DGGITQSPKYLFRKEGQNVTLSCEQNLNHDAMYWYRQDPGQGLRLIYYSQIVNDFQKGDIAEGYSVSREKKESFPLTVTSAQKNPTAFYLCATAGQNYEQYFGPGTRLTVT.

In nucleotides, the CDR3 is TGTGCCAGCAGCCAAGCTAGCTCCGGCACAGATACGCAGTATTTT. This codes for CASSQASSGTDTQYF. The chain carries TRBV3-1 (or the pseudogene TRBV3-2) and TRBJ2-3, with D perhaps TRBD2 (5 bases). The CDR3 spans 15 residues. Germline CDR1 is LGHDT and CDR2 is YNNKEL (reference sequence). V was pared by 1 base and J by 1 base, with 9 bases between.

In DNA, the CDR3 is TGTGCCAGCAGCCCCTCACTTCGGCGACAAGAGACCCAGTACTTC. This translates into CASSPSLRRQETQYF. V and J are TRBV6-5 and TRBJ2-5; D remains ambiguous. CDR3 length: 15 residues. Per the germline V gene, CDR1 is MNHEY and CDR2 is SVGAGI. Trimming stripped 6 bases from V and 2 bases from J, with 16 bases between.

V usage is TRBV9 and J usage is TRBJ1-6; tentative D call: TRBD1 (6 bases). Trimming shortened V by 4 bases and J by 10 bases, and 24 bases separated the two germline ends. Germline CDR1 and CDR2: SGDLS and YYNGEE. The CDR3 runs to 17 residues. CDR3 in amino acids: CASSPRSGQGYGSPLHF. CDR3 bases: TGTGCCAGCAGCCCCCGTTCAGGTCAGGGGTATGGCTCACCCCTCCACTTT.

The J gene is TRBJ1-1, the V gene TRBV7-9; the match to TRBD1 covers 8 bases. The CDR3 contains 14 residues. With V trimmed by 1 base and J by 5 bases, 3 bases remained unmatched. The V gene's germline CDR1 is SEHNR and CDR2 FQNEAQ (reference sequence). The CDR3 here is CASSLGRGQTEAFF. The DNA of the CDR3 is TGTGCCAGCAGCTTAGGCAGGGGGCAAACTGAAGCTTTCTTT.

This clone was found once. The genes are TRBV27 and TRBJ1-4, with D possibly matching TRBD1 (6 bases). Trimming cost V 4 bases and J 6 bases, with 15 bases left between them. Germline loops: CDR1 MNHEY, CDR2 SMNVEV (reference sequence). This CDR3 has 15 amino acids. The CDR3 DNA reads TGTGCCAGCAGTTCCAGGGGTGGTGATTATGAAAAACTGTTTTTT. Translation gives CASSSRGGDYEKLFF.

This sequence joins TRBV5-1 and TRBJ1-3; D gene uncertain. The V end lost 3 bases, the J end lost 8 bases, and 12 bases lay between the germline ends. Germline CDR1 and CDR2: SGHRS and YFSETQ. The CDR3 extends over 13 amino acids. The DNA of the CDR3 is TGCGCCAGCAGCTCTACTTGGCCGGACACCATATATTTT. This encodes CASSSTWPDTIYF.

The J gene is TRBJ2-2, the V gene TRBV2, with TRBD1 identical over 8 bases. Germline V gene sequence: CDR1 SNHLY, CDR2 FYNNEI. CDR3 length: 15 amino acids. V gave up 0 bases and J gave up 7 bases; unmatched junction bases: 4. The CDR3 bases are TGTGCCAGCAGTGAAGCGCCGACAGGGGTCGGGGAGCTGTTTTTT. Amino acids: CASSEAPTGVGELFF.

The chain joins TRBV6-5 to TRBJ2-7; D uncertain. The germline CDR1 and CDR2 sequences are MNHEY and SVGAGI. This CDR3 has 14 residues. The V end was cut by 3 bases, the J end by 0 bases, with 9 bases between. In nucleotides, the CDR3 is TGTGCCAGCAGTTATGGCAGGAGCTCCTACGAGCAGTACTTC. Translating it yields CASSYGRSSYEQYF.

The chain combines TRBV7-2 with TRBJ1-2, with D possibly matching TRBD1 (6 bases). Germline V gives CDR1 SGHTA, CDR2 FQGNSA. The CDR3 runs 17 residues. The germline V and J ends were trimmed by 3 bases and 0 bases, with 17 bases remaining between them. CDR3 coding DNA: TGTGCCAGCAGCTTTGGAACAGGGAGTTGGACTAACTATGGCTACACCTTC. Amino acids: CASSFGTGSWTNYGYTF.

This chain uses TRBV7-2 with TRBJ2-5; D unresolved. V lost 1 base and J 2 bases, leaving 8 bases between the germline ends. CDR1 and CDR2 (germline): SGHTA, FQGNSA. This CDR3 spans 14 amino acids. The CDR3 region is CASSLGYDQETQYF. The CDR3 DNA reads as TGTGCCAGCAGCTTAGGGTATGATCAAGAGACCCAGTACTTC.